The 14 T cell receptor beta chains in this list originate from one sample, sequenced in a study of cytomegalovirus exposure and HLA in healthy donors. Primers for the PCR totalled 60 Vbeta and 13 Jbeta. Sequencing was performed with immunoSEQ multiplex PCR; in TCRdb, only in-frame clones are kept and a portion is missing. The sample shows 130,000 or so clones, 65% to 80% of them seen only once. Sequences were obtained from PBMCs. All receptors derive from a man aged 18 to 30 in good health and CMV-seropositive.

V is TRBV18 and J is TRBJ2-2, with a weak D call TRBD1 (5 bases). V was clipped by 2 bases and J by 6 bases, with 13 bases between them. The CDR3 consists of 15 residues. The germline CDR1 and CDR2 sequences are KGHSH and LQKENI. The CDR3 region is CASSPLDTYAGELFF. CDR3 nucleotides: TGTGCCAGCTCACCATTGGACACCTATGCCGGGGAGCTGTTTTTT.

The chain uses TRBV11-2 and TRBJ1-5, with 9 positions matching TRBD1. Unmatched junction bases numbered 5, after V lost 6 bases and J lost 2 bases. The CDR3 consists of 15 residues. Germline CDR1 reads SGHAT; CDR2 reads FQNNGV. The CDR3 region is CASRQDRGGNQPQHF. The CDR3 bases are TGTGCCAGCAGACAAGACAGGGGGGGCAATCAGCCCCAGCATTTT.

The chain joins TRBV9 to TRBJ1-2; 7 bases are a match to TRBD1. The germline V gene encodes CDR1 SGDLS and CDR2 YYNGEE. Trimming cost V 4 bases and J 5 bases; bases outside gene matches: 2. The CDR3 runs 12 residues. This CDR3 reads CASSPRGYGYTF. The CDR3 bases are TGTGCCAGCAGCCCCAGGGGGTATGGCTACACCTTC.

The chain uses TRBV11-2 and TRBJ2-7; 12 bases fit TRBD2. CDR3 length: 16 amino acids. The trim removed 5 bases at V and 2 bases at J, leaving 7 bases unmatched. Germline CDR1 SGHAT, CDR2 FQNNGV. CDR3 amino acids: CASSLLAGGITYEQYF. In DNA form, the CDR3 reads TGTGCCAGCAGCCTACTAGCGGGGGGAATAACCTACGAGCAGTACTTC.

The count of this clone is one. This chain links TRBV6-5 with TRBJ2-5; 7 bases agree with TRBD1. The CDR3 has 13 residues. J was trimmed by 0 bases and V by 8 bases; bases with no gene match: 3. CDR1 is MNHEY and CDR2 is SVGAGI in the germline V gene. The CDR3 region has the DNA TGTGCCAGCGGGGGACAGAACCAAGAGACCCAGTACTTC. Translating gives CASGGQNQETQYF.

This clone turned up a few times. The rearrangement uses TRBV5-1 and TRBJ1-2; TRBD1 agrees at 8 bases. The germline gives CDR1 SGHRS, CDR2 YFSETQ. The CDR3 spans 13 residues. Trimming at V came to 8 bases and at J to 5 bases, leaving 8 bases not matched to a gene. CDR3 loop: CASRDRTAYGYTF. Written as DNA, the CDR3 is TGCGCCAGTAGGGACAGGACCGCTTATGGCTACACCTTC.

The CDR3 DNA reads as TGTGCCAGCAGGAAACAGGGGGGAGCCTATGGCTACACCTTC. The encoded protein is CASRKQGGAYGYTF. The chain has TRBV5-6 and TRBJ1-2; 8 nucleotides line up with TRBD1. J lost 4 bases, V lost 5 bases, and 7 bases had no gene match. Per germline, CDR1 SGHDT and CDR2 YYEEEE. The CDR3 sequence is 14 residues long.

Only a few counts were recorded for this clone. The chain couples TRBV19 to TRBJ2-3; D is perhaps TRBD1 (6 bases). Per the germline V gene, CDR1 is LNHDA and CDR2 is SQIVND (reference sequence). V lost 3 bases, J lost 0 bases, and 10 bases lay in between. The CDR3 runs to 15 residues. CDR3: CASSMGTLSTDTQYF. The CDR3 DNA sequence: TGTGCCAGTAGTATGGGGACACTTAGCACAGATACGCAGTATTTT.

In this sample, this clone turned up once. The chain is built from TRBV2 and TRBJ1-5; D not certain. From germline, CDR1 is SNHLY and CDR2 FYNNEI. The CDR3 has 16 amino acids. V shed 0 bases and J shed 0 bases, with 9 bases lying between them. Written as DNA, the CDR3 is TGTGCCAGCAGTGAAGCGCTAACAGCTAGCAATCAGCCCCAGCATTTT. Translated: CASSEALTASNQPQHF. Supplemented by reference TRBV2 and TRBJ1-5, the full variable domain reads EPEVTQTPSHQVTQMGQEVILRCVPISNHLYFYWYRQILGQKVEFLVSFYNNEISEKSEIFDDQFSVERPDGSNFTLKIRSTKLEDSAMYFCASSEALTASNQPQHFGDGTRLSIL.

At least ten counts were recorded for this clone. CDR3 region: CASSGRDTEAFF. The CDR3 region has the DNA TGTGCCAGCAGTGGCAGGGACACTGAAGCTTTCTTT. The chain has TRBV2 and TRBJ1-1; possible D gene TRBD1, 5 bases. The CDR3 runs 12 residues. Germline assignment: CDR1 SNHLY and CDR2 FYNNEI. The germline V and J ends were trimmed by 4 bases and 3 bases, with 6 bases remaining between them.

This chain joins TRBV21-1 and TRBJ1-2; no DNA check was done on the table's D call, TRBD1. TRBV21-1 is described as a pseudogene. The CDR3 covers 14 residues. CDR3 coding DNA: TGTGCCAGCAGCAAATACAGGGGCTGGGGAGGCTACACCTTC. This translates into CASSKYRGWGGYTF.

The chain combines TRBV7-8 with TRBJ2-3; 8 bases fit TRBD2. The length of the CDR3 is 16 residues. The V segment lost 3 bases and the J segment 1 base; nucleotides outside the gene matches: 6. The V gene's germline CDR1 is SGHVS and CDR2 FQNEAQ. This CDR3 is CASSFFTSGRTDTQYF. Written as DNA, the CDR3 is TGTGCCAGCAGCTTCTTTACTAGCGGACGCACAGATACGCAGTATTTT. The full variable domain, completed using reference TRBV7-8 and TRBJ2-3, is GAGVSQSPRYKVAKRGQDVALRCDPISGHVSLFWYQQALGQGPEFLTYFQNEAQLDKSGLPSDRFFAERPEGSVSTLKIQRTQQEDSAVYLCASSFFTSGRTDTQYFGPGTRLTVL.

CDR3 bases: TGTGCCAGTAATACGAGGGACAGTAGCAATCAGCCCCAGCATTTT. It codes for CASNTRDSSNQPQHF. The chain combines TRBV19 with TRBJ1-5; the match to TRBD1 covers 7 bases. V lost 7 bases, J lost 0 bases, and 6 bases stayed unmatched. Germline V gene sequence: CDR1 LNHDA, CDR2 SQIVND (reference sequence). The CDR3 consists of 15 residues.

V and J are TRBV23-1 and TRBJ1-4; D not certain. TRBV23-1 is filed as an ORF, its function uncertain. V was clipped by 2 bases and J by 2 bases, with 6 bases between them. The CDR3 is 14 residues long. In DNA, the CDR3 is TGCGCCAGCAGTCAACCGGGGACTAATGAAAAACTGTTTTTT. This gives the protein CASSQPGTNEKLFF.